The 16 T cell receptor beta chains below all came from one sample that was sequenced in a study of control samples from healthy donors and cancer patients. Repertoires were generated with immunoSEQ multiplex PCR, while TCRdb's copy carries only in-frame clones and drops some. The table records about 160,000 clones, 93% of them present only once. Sequencing was performed on blood. These receptors all stem from a man between 18 and 29 years old in good health.

The J gene is TRBJ1-4, the V gene TRBV7-9; possible D gene TRBD1, 6 bases. V lost 1 base and J lost 3, with 15 bases in between. CDR3 size: 17 residues. From germline, CDR1 is SEHNR and CDR2 FQNEAQ (reference sequence). CDR3 protein: CASSLGLATGANEKLFF. CDR3 DNA sequence: TGTGCCAGCAGCTTAGGGCTTGCGACAGGTGCTAATGAAAAACTGTTTTTT. The complete variable domain, with remaining parts taken from reference TRBV7-9 and TRBJ1-4, reads DTGVSQNPRHKITKRGQNVTFRCDPISEHNRLYWYRQTLGQGPEFLTYFQNEAQLEKSRLLSDRFSAERPKGSFSTLEIQRTEQGDSAMYLCASSLGLATGANEKLFFGSGTQLSVL.

This sequence joins TRBV29-1 and TRBJ2-3; the D gene is possibly TRBD2 (6 bases). With 0 bases removed from V and 6 bases from J, the gap between germline ends came to 10 bases. This CDR3 spans 13 amino acids. Germline CDR1 SQVTM, CDR2 ANQGSEA. CDR3 protein: CSVEEPRGDTQYF. The DNA for the CDR3 is TGCAGCGTTGAAGAACCCCGGGGGGATACGCAGTATTTT.

The genes are TRBV10-2 and TRBJ2-4, with TRBD1 as a possible D gene (6 bases). Trimming stripped 7 bases from V and 1 base from J, with 14 bases between. Germline CDR1 and CDR2: WSHSY and SAAADI. The CDR3 loop spans 15 amino acids. This chain's CDR3 is CASTQTGGAKNIQYF. The CDR3 DNA is TGCGCCAGCACCCAGACAGGAGGTGCCAAAAACATTCAGTACTTC.

Worth noting for this clone: The sample contains more than one DNA sequence encoding this CDR3. The J gene is TRBJ1-1, the V gene TRBV20-1, with D hard to call. V gave up 3 bases and J gave up 1 base, with 6 bases separating them. This CDR3 is built from 12 residues. The germline gives CDR1 DFQATT, CDR2 SNEGSKA (reference sequence). CDR3 bases: TGCAGTGCTAGTAAGGAGAACACTGAAGCTTTCTTT. Its protein product is CSASKENTEAFF.

This clone has a single count. The chain couples TRBV6-6 to TRBJ1-4; D is unresolved. The CDR3 contains 13 residues. Trimming shortened V by 6 bases and J by 5 bases, and 10 bases separated the two germline ends. CDR1 is MNHNY, CDR2 SVGAGI, per germline (reference sequence). The chain's CDR3 is CASRQPRNEKLFF. The CDR3, as DNA: TGTGCCAGCAGACAACCGAGGAATGAAAAACTGTTTTTT.

This sequence joins TRBV5-4 and TRBJ2-3, with 14 bases that match TRBD2. The CDR3 sequence is 16 residues long. Germline CDR1 and CDR2: SGHNT and YYREEE (reference sequence). With V trimmed by 4 bases and J by 4 bases, 5 bases remained unmatched. Written as DNA, the CDR3 is TGTGCCAGCAGCGAACGGGGACTAGCGGGGGCAGATACGCAGTATTTT. Translation: CASSERGLAGADTQYF.

The J gene is TRBJ1-2, the V gene TRBV4-1; a weak D match, TRBD1 (5 bases). V lost 4 bases and J lost 0, with 12 bases in between. The germline V gene encodes CDR1 MGHRA and CDR2 YSYEKL. The CDR3 runs to 15 residues. CDR3 in DNA: TGCGCCAGCAGCCCTCCGTGGGGCTCTAACTATGGCTACACCTTC. Encoded protein: CASSPPWGSNYGYTF.

This sequence joins TRBV28 and TRBJ1-2; D remains ambiguous. The CDR3 runs to 10 residues. Between the trimmed V and J ends, which lost 10 bases and 8 bases, there was a span of 11 bases. Germline assignment: CDR1 MDHEN and CDR2 SYDVKM. The CDR3 spells CATLGGGYTF. Written as DNA, the CDR3 is TGTGCCACCCTCGGAGGCGGCTACACCTTC.

This chain uses TRBV28 with TRBJ1-3; D might be TRBD1 (6 bases). This CDR3 region has 15 residues. The germline CDR1 and CDR2 sequences are MDHEN and SYDVKM. The V gene lost 7 bases and the J gene lost 0 bases, with 13 bases spanning the gap. CDR3 loop: CASTPTGFSGNTIYF. The CDR3 coding sequence is TGTGCCAGCACCCCAACAGGGTTCTCTGGAAACACCATATATTTT. Complete variable domain (other parts from reference TRBV28 and TRBJ1-3): DVKVTQSSRYLVKRTGEKVFLECVQDMDHENMFWYRQDPGLGLRLIYFSYDVKMKEKGDIPEGYSVSREKKERFSLILESASTNQTSMYLCASTPTGFSGNTIYFGEGSWLTVV.

The chain carries TRBV6-4 and TRBJ2-4, with a weak D call TRBD2 (5 bases). The CDR3 contains 15 residues. V shed 3 bases and J shed 6 bases, with 15 bases lying between them. Germline assignment: CDR1 MRHNA and CDR2 SNTAGT. CDR3 DNA: TGTGCCAGCAGTGAGTCCCGGGGTAGTCGAAACATTCAGTACTTC. It is translated as CASSESRGSRNIQYF.

A few counts support this clone. This chain joins TRBV19 and TRBJ2-7, with D perhaps matching TRBD1 (5 bases). V was clipped by 4 bases and J by 6 bases, with 13 bases between them. In germline, CDR1 is LNHDA, CDR2 SQIVND (reference sequence). The CDR3 length is 13 residues. The CDR3 region has the DNA TGTGCCAGTAGTACCCAGAAGGGGCTCGAGCAGTACTTC. The encoded protein is CASSTQKGLEQYF.

The CDR3 DNA reads as TGCGCCACCGAGGGACAGGGGAGATTACCCATCTCTGGGGCCAACGTCCTGACTTTC. Translating gives CATEGQGRLPISGANVLTF. The rearrangement links TRBV4-1 to TRBJ2-6; TRBD1 matches 10 bases. V gave up 10 bases and J gave up 0 bases; unmatched junction bases: 15. CDR3 length: 19 amino acids. In germline, CDR1 is MGHRA, CDR2 YSYEKL.

This clone came up a few times. The chain joins TRBV28 to TRBJ2-7, with TRBD2 matching 14 bases. The V segment lost 5 bases and the J segment 3 bases; nucleotides outside the gene matches: 15. The CDR3 runs to 19 residues. Germline CDR1 reads MDHEN; CDR2 reads SYDVKM. As DNA, the CDR3 is TGTGCCAGCAGTCCGGAGTCCGGGACTAGCGGGAGAGTTCTCTACGAGCAGTACTTC. This translates into CASSPESGTSGRVLYEQYF. Together with reference TRBV28 and TRBJ2-7, the CDR3 gives the full variable domain: DVKVTQSSRYLVKRTGEKVFLECVQDMDHENMFWYRQDPGLGLRLIYFSYDVKMKEKGDIPEGYSVSREKKERFSLILESASTNQTSMYLCASSPESGTSGRVLYEQYFGPGTRLTVT.

This clone was seen once. The chain uses TRBV19 and TRBJ1-2; maybe TRBD1 (5 bases). The CDR3 is 12 residues long. V lost 6 bases, J lost 2 bases, and 7 bases lay in between. Germline V gene data show CDR1 as LNHDA and CDR2 as SQIVND (reference sequence). The CDR3 nucleotides read TGTGCCAGTAGATGGGGGAACTATGGCTACACCTTC. As protein: CASRWGNYGYTF.

The V and J genes are TRBV6-5 and TRBJ1-5, with a possible D match to TRBD1 (5 bases). Looked up from germline, CDR1 is MNHEY and CDR2 is SVGAGI. CDR3 length: 15 residues. Deletions cut 5 bases from V and 4 bases from J, with 15 bases between. CDR3 sequence: CASSPGWGKNQPQHF. DNA for the CDR3: TGTGCCAGCAGTCCCGGGTGGGGCAAAAATCAGCCCCAGCATTTT.

The chain links TRBV19 to TRBJ2-2; D may be TRBD1 or TRBD2 (5 bases each). Trimming stripped 3 bases from V and 5 bases from J, with 16 bases between. This CDR3 contains 16 residues. CDR1 and CDR2 from the germline V gene are LNHDA and SQIVND (reference sequence). The CDR3 here is CASSIIRGALTGELFF. In DNA, the CDR3 is TGTGCCAGTAGTATTATTAGAGGGGCATTGACCGGGGAGCTGTTTTTT.